Presented here are 3 T cell receptor beta chains from one specimen sequenced in a study of blood T cell repertoires in COVID-19. Assay: immunoSEQ multiplex PCR; the TCRdb copy retains only in-frame clones and omits some. There are 290,000 or so clones in the sample; around 90% occur only once, and approximately 2.4% lies in the top ten. The sequenced material came from peripheral blood. All receptors derive from a man aged 18 to 30 with active or convalescent COVID-19.

This clone was seen a single time. The gene calls are TRBV7-9 and TRBJ1-2; D is ambiguous. The V and J ends lost 3 bases and 8 bases respectively, with 19 bases between them. CDR1 is SEHNR and CDR2 is FQNEAQ in the germline V gene (reference sequence). This CDR3 spans 15 amino acids. CDR3 amino acids: CASSFLGQTFLGYTF. The DNA of the CDR3 is TGTGCCAGCAGCTTTCTTGGGCAGACATTCTTGGGCTACACCTTC. Full variable domain (missing parts from reference TRBV7-9 and TRBJ1-2): DTGVSQNPRHKITKRGQNVTFRCDPISEHNRLYWYRQTLGQGPEFLTYFQNEAQLEKSRLLSDRFSAERPKGSFSTLEIQRTEQGDSAMYLCASSFLGQTFLGYTFGSGTRLTVV.

The chain recombines TRBV3-1 (or the pseudogene TRBV3-2) with TRBJ2-3; D may be TRBD2 (5 bases). The germline V gene encodes CDR1 LGHDT and CDR2 YNNKEL (reference sequence). Trimming pared 5 bases from V and 3 bases from J, leaving 15 bases between. The CDR3 runs 15 residues. This chain's CDR3 is CASSKAPSLTDTQYF. CDR3 nucleotides: TGTGCCAGCAGCAAGGCCCCTAGCTTAACAGATACGCAGTATTTT.

This chain connects TRBV12-3 or TRBV12-4 to TRBJ1-6; unclear D gene. Between the trimmed V and J ends, which lost 5 bases and 10 bases, there was a span of 9 bases. The CDR3 loop spans 12 amino acids. CDR3: CASSRGLSPLHF. The CDR3 DNA reads TGTGCCAGCAGTCGAGGTCTCTCACCCCTCCACTTT.